Listed below are T cell receptor beta chains from one sample, sequenced in a study of blood T cell repertoires in COVID-19. Assay used: immunoSEQ multiplex PCR; TCRdb lists only in-frame clones, some missing. The sample yields a few hundred thousand clones, roughly four fifths seen once. Sequenced input: PBMCs or T cells enriched from blood (not recorded which). The receptors here all came from a woman aged 50 to 60 who had recovered from COVID-19. CDR3s include the opening cysteine and the closing phenylalanine or tryptophan. The D gene is left open where the match is weak. Only part of the rows carry a size: once, few, many, or a class if the clone is expanded.

J gene: TRBJ2-5; D gene: TRBD1; clone size: NA; V gene: TRBV6-2/TRBV6-3; CDR3 DNA: TGTGCCAGCAGTTCTTGGGGGACAGGGGGCAGGGAGACCCAGTACTTC; CDR3 protein: CASSSWGTGGRETQYF
J gene: TRBJ1-2; D gene: NA; clone size: NA; V gene: TRBV11-3; CDR3 DNA: TGTGCCAGCAGCTTAAGAAGGAAATCGGGGGGCTACACCTTC; CDR3 protein: CASSLRRKSGGYTF
J gene: TRBJ1-1; D gene: NA; clone size: NA; V gene: TRBV6-5; CDR3 DNA: TGTGCCAGCAGCCACACACATAAGAACACTGAAGCTTTCTTT; CDR3 protein: CASSHTHKNTEAFF
J gene: TRBJ2-5; D gene: NA; clone size: NA; V gene: TRBV28; CDR3 DNA: TGTGCCAGCAGTTCCCTACAGGGTTTGTTGTACCAAGAGACCCAGTACTTC; CDR3 protein: CASSSLQGLLYQETQYF
J gene: TRBJ1-4; D gene: TRBD1; clone size: NA; V gene: TRBV18; CDR3 DNA: TGTGCCAGCTCACCCCGACAGGGTTCTAATGAAAAACTGTTTTTT; CDR3 protein: CASSPRQGSNEKLFF
J gene: TRBJ1-1; D gene: NA; clone size: NA; V gene: TRBV19; CDR3 DNA: TGTGCCAGTAGTCGGGTCGGGAGCGGGGGGAACACTGAAGCTTTCTTT; CDR3 protein: CASSRVGSGGNTEAFF
J gene: TRBJ1-5; D gene: TRBD1; clone size: NA; V gene: TRBV19; CDR3 DNA: TGTGCCAGTAGTATTCCTGGACAGGGAGAAGTAACCCAGCATTTT; CDR3 protein: CASSIPGQGEVTQHF
J gene: TRBJ2-7; D gene: NA; clone size: NA; V gene: TRBV2; CDR3 DNA: TGTGCCAGCAGAGACCACAGGGTTGCCCGGAGGGAGCAGTACTTC; CDR3 protein: CASRDHRVARREQYF
J gene: TRBJ2-3; D gene: NA; clone size: NA; V gene: TRBV11-3; CDR3 DNA: TGTGCCAGCAGCTTTGGGACTCCGGGTACGCAGTATTTT; CDR3 protein: CASSFGTPGTQYF
J gene: TRBJ1-1; D gene: NA; clone size: NA; V gene: TRBV6-6; CDR3 DNA: TGTGCCAGCAGTCGATCGGGACTTGAAGCTTTCTTT; CDR3 protein: CASSRSGLEAFF
J gene: TRBJ1-2; D gene: TRBD1; clone size: NA; V gene: TRBV29-1; CDR3 DNA: TGCAGCGTTGTAAGGTCCGGGACAGGGGGGTATGGCTACACCTTC; CDR3 protein: CSVVRSGTGGYGYTF
J gene: TRBJ1-2; D gene: TRBD1; clone size: NA; V gene: TRBV19; CDR3 DNA: TGTGCCAGTAGTACCAGGGGGCAAAGCTATGGCTACACCTTC; CDR3 protein: CASSTRGQSYGYTF
J gene: TRBJ2-7; D gene: TRBD2; clone size: NA; V gene: TRBV5-1; CDR3 DNA: TGCGCCAGCAGCTCCGGACTGTTACCGGGACTAGCGGTGCAACTGAGCTCCTACGAGCAGTACTTC; CDR3 protein: CASSSGLLPGLAVQLSSYEQYF
J gene: TRBJ2-1; D gene: NA; clone size: NA; V gene: TRBV4-3; CDR3 DNA: TGCGCCAGCAGCCAAGAAGGGTCCTCGGGGTACAATGAGCAGTTCTTC; CDR3 protein: CASSQEGSSGYNEQFF
J gene: TRBJ1-6; D gene: TRBD1; clone size: NA; V gene: TRBV5-1; CDR3 DNA: TGCGCCAGCAGCCACGGCGGACAGGTGGGTTCACCCCTCCACTTT; CDR3 protein: CASSHGGQVGSPLHF
J gene: TRBJ1-2; D gene: NA; clone size: NA; V gene: TRBV4-2; CDR3 DNA: TGTGCCAGCAGCCTCGGGGGACTTAACTATGGCTACACCTTC; CDR3 protein: CASSLGGLNYGYTF
J gene: TRBJ2-3; D gene: TRBD1; clone size: NA; V gene: TRBV5-1; CDR3 DNA: TGCGCCAGCACCAGACAGGGGAACCCAGATACGCAGTATTTT; CDR3 protein: CASTRQGNPDTQYF
J gene: TRBJ1-1; D gene: NA; clone size: NA; V gene: TRBV19; CDR3 DNA: TGTGCCAGTAGTTTGGGGGGTAACACTGAAGCTTTCTTT; CDR3 protein: CASSLGGNTEAFF
J gene: TRBJ1-6; D gene: NA; clone size: NA; V gene: TRBV11-2; CDR3 DNA: TGTGCCAGCAGCCAGGGGCATTCACCCCTCCACTTT; CDR3 protein: CASSQGHSPLHF
J gene: TRBJ1-1; D gene: TRBD1; clone size: NA; V gene: TRBV4-1; CDR3 DNA: TGCGCCAGCAGCCAAGACCTTGACAGGGGTCCTGAAGCTTTCTTT; CDR3 protein: CASSQDLDRGPEAFF
J gene: TRBJ1-2; D gene: TRBD1; clone size: few; V gene: TRBV7-9; CDR3 DNA: TGTGCCAGCAGCTTGGGTACCGGGACAGGGATCTATGGCTACACCTTC; CDR3 protein: CASSLGTGTGIYGYTF
J gene: TRBJ1-4; D gene: NA; clone size: NA; V gene: TRBV7-9; CDR3 DNA: TGTGCCAGCAGCCGCTGGCGGGGACGGGCTAATGAAAAACTGTTTTTT; CDR3 protein: CASSRWRGRANEKLFF
J gene: TRBJ1-2; D gene: TRBD1; clone size: NA; V gene: TRBV5-4; CDR3 DNA: TGTGCCAGCAGCTTACAGGGGGTAGGAGGCTACACCTTC; CDR3 protein: CASSLQGVGGYTF
J gene: TRBJ1-5; D gene: NA; clone size: NA; V gene: TRBV5-4; CDR3 DNA: TGTGCCAGCAGCTTCAGGGGCGAAGATCAGCCCCAGCATTTT; CDR3 protein: CASSFRGEDQPQHF
J gene: TRBJ2-5; D gene: TRBD1; clone size: NA; V gene: TRBV2; CDR3 DNA: TGTGCCAGCACCGTTACAGGGGGCGCTTTAGAGACCCAGTACTTC; CDR3 protein: CASTVTGGALETQYF
J gene: TRBJ2-3; D gene: NA; clone size: NA; V gene: TRBV5-1; CDR3 DNA: TGCGCCAGCAGACAGGGTCCCGGAACAGATACGCAGTATTTT; CDR3 protein: CASRQGPGTDTQYF
J gene: TRBJ1-4; D gene: NA; clone size: NA; V gene: TRBV27; CDR3 DNA: TGTGCCAGCAGTGCTCGGAATTGGGCTGGTGAAAAACTGTTTTTT; CDR3 protein: CASSARNWAGEKLFF
J gene: TRBJ1-5; D gene: NA; clone size: few; V gene: TRBV12-3/TRBV12-4; CDR3 DNA: TGTGCCAGCAGTTTCGGTGGGCGTCAGCCCCAGCATTTT; CDR3 protein: CASSFGGRQPQHF
J gene: TRBJ1-4; D gene: NA; clone size: NA; V gene: TRBV9; CDR3 DNA: TGTGCCAGCAGCACTACGCCATCGCCAAATGAAAAACTGTTTTTT; CDR3 protein: CASSTTPSPNEKLFF
J gene: TRBJ2-2; D gene: NA; clone size: NA; V gene: TRBV14; CDR3 DNA: TGTGCCAGCAGCCCCATCCAGGGGATATGGACCGGGGAGCTGTTTTTT; CDR3 protein: CASSPIQGIWTGELFF
J gene: TRBJ2-5; D gene: TRBD2; clone size: NA; V gene: TRBV19; CDR3 DNA: TGTGCCAGTAGTCCCATGGTAGCGGGAGGGGAGACCCAGTACTTC; CDR3 protein: CASSPMVAGGETQYF
J gene: TRBJ2-2; D gene: NA; clone size: NA; V gene: TRBV5-6; CDR3 DNA: TGTGCCAGCAGCTTATCAGGAAACACCGGGGAGCTGTTTTTT; CDR3 protein: CASSLSGNTGELFF
J gene: TRBJ2-7; D gene: TRBD1; clone size: few; V gene: TRBV5-6; CDR3 DNA: TGTGCCAGCAGCTTCCACGACAGGGACTACGAGCAGTACTTC; CDR3 protein: CASSFHDRDYEQYF
J gene: TRBJ1-2; D gene: NA; clone size: NA; V gene: TRBV19; CDR3 DNA: TGTGCCAGTAGTATACAGCCAGGGGCCTTATCTAACTATGGCTACACCTTC; CDR3 protein: CASSIQPGALSNYGYTF
J gene: TRBJ2-6; D gene: NA; clone size: NA; V gene: TRBV21-1; CDR3 DNA: TGTGCCAGCACCTTAACGGGGGGGGTCTCTGGGGCCAACGTCCTGACTTTC; CDR3 protein: CASTLTGGVSGANVLTF
J gene: TRBJ1-2; D gene: NA; clone size: NA; V gene: TRBV6-2/TRBV6-3; CDR3 DNA: TGTGCCAGCAGTAATTTACAGAATAACTATGGCTACACCTTC; CDR3 protein: CASSNLQNNYGYTF
J gene: TRBJ1-2; D gene: NA; clone size: NA; V gene: TRBV19; CDR3 DNA: TGTGCCAGTAGTATAGCGGTAGGGGCAGTCTACACCTTC; CDR3 protein: CASSIAVGAVYTF
J gene: TRBJ2-3; D gene: TRBD2; clone size: NA; V gene: TRBV29-1; CDR3 DNA: TGCAGCGTTATGGGACGACTAGCGGTGGAATCGTGGGCAGATACGCAGTATTTT; CDR3 protein: CSVMGRLAVESWADTQYF
J gene: TRBJ2-7; D gene: NA; clone size: NA; V gene: TRBV27; CDR3 DNA: TGTGCCAGCAGTTTATCTGCAGTGAGGGAGCAGTACTTC; CDR3 protein: CASSLSAVREQYF
J gene: TRBJ2-2; D gene: TRBD2; clone size: NA; V gene: TRBV3-1/TRBV3-2; CDR3 DNA: TGTGCCAGCAGTCCCGGACTAGCGGGCAACACCGGGGAGCTGTTTTTT; CDR3 protein: CASSPGLAGNTGELFF
J gene: TRBJ1-2; D gene: TRBD1; clone size: NA; V gene: TRBV5-1; CDR3 DNA: TGCGCCAGCAGCAATTCCGACAGGGTGGCCTATGGCTACACCTTC; CDR3 protein: CASSNSDRVAYGYTF
J gene: TRBJ2-3; D gene: TRBD2; clone size: once; V gene: TRBV7-3; CDR3 DNA: TGTGCCAGCAGCTTAACCCCCCCGACTAGCGGGGGGGCCAAAGATACGCAGTATTTT; CDR3 protein: CASSLTPPTSGGAKDTQYF